What follows are 24 T cell receptor beta chains derived from one specimen sequenced in a study of blood T cell repertoires in COVID-19. TCRdb's table, derived via immunoSEQ multiplex PCR, lists solely in-frame clones and lacks some. Of about 99,000 clones in the sample, around 88% were seen once. The specimen was peripheral blood. Receptor source: a human donor in a cohort sampled during active COVID-19.

The genes are TRBV6-5 and TRBJ2-7, with D perhaps matching TRBD2 (7 bases). Germline V gene sequence: CDR1 MNHEY, CDR2 SVGAGI. V was trimmed by 8 bases and J by 2 bases, leaving 13 bases between them. This CDR3 is built from 13 residues. The CDR3 sequence is CASCGGAAYEQYF. In DNA form, the CDR3 reads TGTGCCAGCTGCGGGGGCGCAGCCTACGAGCAGTACTTC.

The chain is built from TRBV10-1 and TRBJ2-1, with 9 bases aligning to TRBD2. Germline V gives CDR1 WNHNN, CDR2 SYGVQD (reference sequence). The J segment lost 9 bases and the V segment lost 0 bases, leaving 6 bases of the junction unmatched. The CDR3 is 15 amino acids. DNA for the CDR3: TGCGCCAGCAGTGAGTCGGGCGGGGGGGCCCGTGAGCAGTTCTTC. Protein sequence: CASSESGGGAREQFF.

This clone was detected only once. V usage is TRBV10-3 and J usage is TRBJ1-2; the match to TRBD1 covers 8 bases. J was trimmed by 4 bases and V by 3 bases; bases with no gene match: 7. Germline V gene lookup returns CDR1 ENHRY and CDR2 SYGVKD. This CDR3 comprises 15 residues. In nucleotides, the CDR3 is TGTGCCATCAGTGACCCGGACAGGGCAGGCTATGGCTACACCTTC. This codes for CAISDPDRAGYGYTF.

V usage is TRBV19 and J usage is TRBJ2-7, with D possibly matching TRBD1 (6 bases). V was cut by 0 bases and J by 2 bases, with 11 bases left in between. This CDR3 comprises 15 residues. Germline V gene data show CDR1 as LNHDA and CDR2 as SQIVND (reference sequence). CDR3 protein: CASSIDHRVTYEQYF. CDR3 sequence (DNA): TGTGCCAGTAGTATAGACCACAGGGTCACCTACGAGCAGTACTTC.

This chain connects TRBV5-4 to TRBJ2-2; 7 bases agree with TRBD2. The trim removed 2 bases at V and 4 bases at J, leaving 14 bases unmatched. From germline, CDR1 is SGHNT and CDR2 YYREEE (reference sequence). CDR3 length: 18 residues. Here the CDR3 reads CASSLPLIGGRFTGELFF. DNA for the CDR3: TGTGCCAGCAGCTTACCCCTGATTGGCGGGAGATTCACCGGGGAGCTGTTTTTT. The full variable domain, in which reference TRBV5-4 and TRBJ2-2 provide the parts outside the CDR3, is ETGVTQSPTHLIKTRGQQVTLRCSSQSGHNTVSWYQQALGQGPQFIFQYYREEENGRGNFPPRFSGLQFPNYSSELNVNALELDDSALYLCASSLPLIGGRFTGELFFGEGSRLTVL.

This chain links TRBV7-3 with TRBJ2-1; 9 positions match TRBD2. The V and J ends lost 2 bases and 14 bases, in that order; junction bases with no gene match: 10. The CDR3 contains 14 residues. Germline V lookup: CDR1 SGHTA, CDR2 FQGTGA. The CDR3 protein is CASSLVNSGGPKFF. Here the CDR3 DNA reads TGTGCCAGCAGCTTAGTCAATAGCGGGGGCCCCAAGTTCTTC. Supplemented by reference TRBV7-3 and TRBJ2-1, the full variable domain reads GAGVSQTPSNKVTEKGKYVELRCDPISGHTALYWYRQSLGQGPEFLIYFQGTGAADDSGLPNDRFFAVRPEGSVSTLKIQRTERGDSAVYLCASSLVNSGGPKFFGPGTRLTVL.

V and J are TRBV5-6 and TRBJ1-1; TRBD1 matches at 7 bases. CDR1 and CDR2 from the germline V gene are SGHDT and YYEEEE. The CDR3 sequence is 14 residues long. V dropped 0 bases and J dropped 4; count of bases not matched to a gene: 3. CDR3 in DNA: TGTGCCAGCAGCTTGGGGCAGGGGGGCACTGAAGCTTTCTTT. Its translation: CASSLGQGGTEAFF.

This clone appeared once. The chain is built from TRBV4-2 and TRBJ2-1, with 7 bases that match TRBD2. V trimming: 1 base; J trimming: 7 bases; junction bases outside the gene matches: 10. Per germline, CDR1 LGHNA and CDR2 YNFKEQ. This CDR3 is built from 16 residues. CDR3 sequence reads: CASSQGLGGLGNEQFF. The CDR3 DNA reads TGTGCCAGCAGCCAAGGGTTGGGGGGGTTAGGAAATGAGCAGTTCTTC.

V is TRBV2 and J is TRBJ1-5; D gene unclear. Germline values: CDR1 SNHLY, CDR2 FYNNEI. The V end lost 6 bases, the J end lost 4 bases, and 10 bases lay between the germline ends. This CDR3 is built from 13 residues. CDR3 DNA sequence: TGTGCCAGCAGCGAAACGGTGAATCAGCCCCAGCATTTT. Its translation: CASSETVNQPQHF.

The chain combines TRBV23-1 with TRBJ1-4, with 10 nucleotides matching TRBD1. TRBV23-1 counts as an open reading frame of uncertain function. After removal of 7 bases from V and 8 bases from J, the junction contained 13 bases not matched to a gene. The CDR3 totals 16 residues. CDR3 nucleotides: TGCGCCAGCATCCACTTCCCGGGACAGGGGAGCGAAAAACTGTTTTTT. It is translated as CASIHFPGQGSEKLFF.

This sequence joins TRBV21-1 and TRBJ2-7; the D call in the table, TRBD2, was not verified against the DNA. TRBV21-1 is recorded as a pseudogene. The CDR3 spans 16 residues. CDR3 nucleotides: TGTGCCAGCAGCAAAGTTTTGCTAGCCCTTACCTACGAGCAGTACTTC. Protein: CASSKVLLALTYEQYF.

The chain is built from TRBV29-1 and TRBJ2-7, with D possibly TRBD2 on 6 matching bases. Looked up from germline, CDR1 is SQVTM and CDR2 is ANQGSEA. The CDR3 covers 14 residues. The V end lost 4 bases, the J end lost 4 bases, and 17 bases lay between the germline ends. The CDR3 DNA follows: TGCAGCGTTGGCACGGGTTTCGGGGGTTACGAGCAGTACTTC. Its protein is CSVGTGFGGYEQYF.

This clone was found a few times. The genes are TRBV30 and TRBJ2-7, with D perhaps TRBD1 (6 bases). The V end was cut by 5 bases, the J end by 3 bases, with 11 bases between. The V gene's germline CDR1 is GTSNPN and CDR2 SVGIG (reference sequence). The CDR3 is made up of 12 amino acids. CDR3 sequence: CAWATDSYEQYF. Written as DNA, the CDR3 is TGTGCCTGGGCAACGGACAGCTACGAGCAGTACTTC.

This CDR3 is CASSPRTSGGKNEQFF. In DNA form, the CDR3 reads TGTGCCAGCAGCCCGCGGACTAGCGGGGGGAAGAATGAGCAGTTCTTC. J is TRBJ2-1 and V is TRBV9; 14 bases are shared with TRBD2. Trimming took 4 bases from V and 7 from J; bases not matched to a gene: 7. This CDR3 is built from 16 residues. Germline values: CDR1 SGDLS, CDR2 YYNGEE.

Only one count was recorded for this clone. The chain is built from TRBV18 and TRBJ2-5; a possible D gene is TRBD2 (5 bases). The ends were cut back, 0 bases at V and 5 bases at J, with 10 bases in the middle. The CDR3 runs to 14 residues. CDR1 is KGHSH and CDR2 is LQKENI in the germline V gene. The CDR3 region has the DNA TGTGCCAGCTCACCACCAGGGCGCGGGGAGACCCAGTACTTC. Translated, it gives CASSPPGRGETQYF.

J is TRBJ2-2 and V is TRBV19; D perhaps matches TRBD1 (6 bases). Germline values: CDR1 LNHDA, CDR2 SQIVND (reference sequence). The CDR3 contains 13 residues. Trimming shortened V by 6 bases and J by 1 base, and 6 bases separated the two germline ends. In nucleotides, the CDR3 is TGTGCCAGTAGGACAGGGAACACCGGGGAGCTGTTTTTT. It encodes CASRTGNTGELFF.

The chain combines TRBV15 with TRBJ2-4; 7 bases map to TRBD2. This CDR3 region has 14 residues. J was trimmed by 7 bases and V by 0 bases; bases with no gene match: 3. Germline-derived CDR1 and CDR2 are LNHNV and YYDKDF (reference sequence). CDR3 region: CATSRDGLGNIQYF. Written as DNA, the CDR3 is TGTGCCACCAGCAGAGATGGACTAGGGAACATTCAGTACTTC.

Notes on this clone: At one end the junction does not follow the germline gene, possibly because of a read error. J is TRBJ1-1 and V is TRBV14; no definite D call. This CDR3 has 13 amino acids. Per germline, CDR1 SGHDN and CDR2 FVKESK. The chain's CDR3 is CASSLSVKTEAFF. For the CDR3, the DNA is TGTGCCAGCAGCCTTTCAGTGAAAACTGAAGCTTTCTTT. Full variable domain (outside the CDR3, taken from reference TRBV14 and TRBJ1-1): EAGVTQFPSHSVIEKGQTVTLRCDPISGHDNLYWYRRVMGKEIKFLLHFVKESKQDESGMPNNRFLAERTGGTYSTLKVQPAELEDSGVYFCASSLSVKTEAFFGQGTRLTVV.

V is TRBV29-1 and J is TRBJ2-3, with D unresolved. The V gene lost 1 base and the J gene lost 0 bases, with 8 bases spanning the gap. Germline lookup yields CDR1 SQVTM and CDR2 ANQGSEA. The CDR3 contains 14 residues. Here the CDR3 DNA reads TGCAGCGTTGAAGTAGTATCTAGCACAGATACGCAGTATTTT. This sequence encodes CSVEVVSSTDTQYF.

The CDR3 coding sequence is TGCGCCAGCAGCTCGTGGGACAGGGGGCCTGAGACCCAGTACTTC. Translating gives CASSSWDRGPETQYF. V gene TRBV5-1 combines with J gene TRBJ2-5; TRBD1 matches 12 bases. V dropped 3 bases and J dropped 5; count of bases not matched to a gene: 5. Germline CDR1 reads SGHRS; CDR2 reads YFSETQ. The CDR3 has 15 amino acids.

The chain uses TRBV4-1 and TRBJ2-5, with TRBD2 identical over 9 bases. CDR1 is MGHRA, CDR2 YSYEKL, per germline. The CDR3 is made up of 18 amino acids. Trimming at V came to 3 bases and at J to 1 base, leaving 12 bases not matched to a gene. CDR3 amino acids: CASSHPGLASGPQETQYF. In DNA form, the CDR3 reads TGCGCCAGCAGCCACCCGGGACTAGCCAGCGGGCCCCAAGAGACCCAGTACTTC.

This chain links TRBV25-1 with TRBJ1-2; the D is unclear. Per germline, CDR1 MGHDK and CDR2 SYGVNS. The CDR3 is made up of 15 amino acids. V was trimmed by 5 bases and J by 0 bases, leaving 13 bases between them. CDR3 sequence (DNA): TGTGCCAGCAGTCAACCCTATCCTCCTAACTATGGCTACACCTTC. Its protein product is CASSQPYPPNYGYTF.

The rearrangement links TRBV5-1 to TRBJ2-1; possibly TRBD2 for D (6 bases). The CDR3 has 13 residues. Germline assignment: CDR1 SGHRS and CDR2 YFSETQ. V shed 6 bases and J shed 7 bases, with 14 bases lying between them. Here the CDR3 DNA reads TGCGCCAGCATGGATAGCGGTCAAAATGAGCAGTTCTTC. Translating it yields CASMDSGQNEQFF.

The chain uses TRBV2 and TRBJ1-2; D possibly corresponds to TRBD1 (5 bases). Germline CDR1 reads SNHLY; CDR2 reads FYNNEI. V was trimmed by 3 bases and J by 4 bases, leaving 12 bases between them. This CDR3 contains 14 residues. DNA of the CDR3: TGTGCCAGCAGTGAGGCAGGGTCCCCCTATGGCTACACCTTC. Translating gives CASSEAGSPYGYTF. Looking up the rest from reference TRBV2 and TRBJ1-2 gives the full variable domain: EPEVTQTPSHQVTQMGQEVILRCVPISNHLYFYWYRQILGQKVEFLVSFYNNEISEKSEIFDDQFSVERPDGSNFTLKIRSTKLEDSAMYFCASSEAGSPYGYTFGSGTRLTVV.